This T cell receptor (beta chain) originates from a study of cytomegalovirus exposure and HLA in healthy donors. Unrecorded immune exposure was likely among donors, who were nominally healthy when sampled. The PCR contained 60 Vbeta and 13 Jbeta primers. Produced via immunoSEQ multiplex PCR; TCRdb's table is partial and in-frame only. This sample has about 120,000 clones, with more than 65% found just once. About this clone itself: The antigen remains undetermined.

V lost 4 bases to trimming and J lost 8 bases; unmatched junction nucleotides: 9. CDR1 and CDR2 (germline): SGHNT, YYREEE (reference sequence). The CDR3 is made up of 14 amino acids. Study results and caveats: Presence/absence analyses supposed approximately even sequencing depth among donors.

J is TRBJ1-1 and V is TRBV5-4, with 9 bases fitting TRBD1. This TCR was recovered from a woman aged 18-29 years in good health and CMV-seronegative. Sequencing was performed on PBMCs. The CDR3 spells CASSQGTGPSEAFF. The CDR3 nucleotides are TGTGCCAGCAGCCAAGGGACAGGGCCCTCAGAAGCTTTCTTT.